This T cell receptor beta chain emerged from a study of T-cell reconstitution after alpha-beta-depleted transplantation in children. V trimming: 2 bases; J trimming: 2 bases; junction bases outside the gene matches: 4. CDR1 and CDR2 from the germline V gene are SGHTA and FQGTGA. The CDR3 length is 15 residues. The authors prepared the TCRbeta library with unique molecular identifiers. TCRdb called the PCR reads again in MiXCR, with one record for every CDR3 protein. Of approximately 390,000 distinct CDR3 sequences listed, roughly 11% are singletons. The chain recombines TRBV7-3 with TRBJ2-3; TRBD2 aligns across 7 bases. The sample consisted of PBMCs from the stem cell graft donor, taken from the stem cell graft. The TCR originated in a human donor who donated a stem cell graft to a child with acute myeloid leukemia. CDR3 in amino acids: CASSLSRGVTDTQYF. In nucleotides, the CDR3 is TGTGCCAGCAGCTTATCTCGGGGGGTCACAGATACGCAGTATTTT.